A few counts support the clone carrying this TCR beta chain. Its matching antigen is unknown. An end of the junction differs from the germline gene, which may be a read error. MiXCR, applied by TCRdb to the 5' RACE reads, yields one record per CDR3 protein. The table shows about 660,000 distinct CDR3 sequences, with 8.5% to 9.5% occurring only once. The sample belongs to a study of identical twins. Whole-study results and caveats: Fewer insertions were carried by abundant cord blood beta clonotypes, but none was seen in memory repertoires.

These data are also associated with another study on yellow fever vaccine responses in identical twins.

Sequenced: PBMCs. The clonotype was recovered from a woman in her late teens or twenties in good health.

The CDR3 here is CASSQATGDLCF. CDR3 in DNA: TGTGCCAGCAGCCAAGCTACAGGGGATTTGTGCTTC. The chain is built from TRBV4-2 and TRBJ2-7; 7 positions match TRBD1. The CDR3 sequence is 12 residues long. CDR1 LGHNA and CDR2 YNFKEQ come from the germline V gene.